The 20 T cell receptor beta chains in this list originate from one sample, sequenced in a study of beta chain features in type 1 diabetes. Study-wide findings and caveats: Moderate but significant shortening of TCRB CDR3s was recorded in all four CD4+ subsets from Type 1 diabetes patients.

The investigators reverse transcribed all of the isolated RNA, so they sequenced expressed TCRB transcripts. Profiled with immunoSEQ multiplex PCR; TCRdb holds only in-frame clones, not every one. The profile shows 300,000 or so clones, roughly 13% of them singletons. Their target antigens are unknown. The sample taken for sequencing was naive CD4+ T cells from blood. The receptors stem from a woman aged 18-30 years with type 1 diabetes.

The J gene is TRBJ2-7, the V gene TRBV12-5, with D possibly being TRBD1 (6 bases). The V end lost 0 bases, the J end lost 0 bases, and 15 bases lay between the germline ends. CDR3 length equals 17 residues. Per germline, CDR1 LGHNT and CDR2 FRNRAP. This chain's CDR3 is CASGLVLGAAFSYEQYV. CDR3 nucleotide sequence: TGTGCTAGTGGTTTGGTACTGGGGGCGGCCTTCTCCTACGAGCAGTACGTC.

This clone was observed a handful of times. The V call is TRBV19, the J call TRBJ2-7; 12 bases fit TRBD2. V was pared by 3 bases and J by 6 bases, with 15 bases of the junction left unmatched. Germline values: CDR1 LNHDA, CDR2 SQIVND (reference sequence). The CDR3 runs to 18 residues. The CDR3, as DNA: TGTGCCAGTAGTATCGCTCTGGGGCCTAGCGGGAGGGCCTCCGAGCAGTACTTC. This translates into CASSIALGPSGRASEQYF. The full variable domain, in which reference TRBV19 and TRBJ2-7 provide the parts outside the CDR3, is DGGITQSPKYLFRKEGQNVTLSCEQNLNHDAMYWYRQDPGQGLRLIYYSQIVNDFQKGDIAEGYSVSREKKESFPLTVTSAQKNPTAFYLCASSIALGPSGRASEQYFGPGTRLTVT.

The V gene is TRBV2, the J gene TRBJ2-1; D might be TRBD2 (6 bases). V lost 8 bases, J lost 0 bases, and 11 bases lay in between. This CDR3 region has 14 residues. From germline, CDR1 is SNHLY and CDR2 FYNNEI. The CDR3 protein is CASLREISYNEQFF. CDR3 nucleotide sequence: TGTGCCAGCTTACGGGAGATCTCCTACAATGAGCAGTTCTTC.

This clone was seen more than once but under ten times. J is TRBJ1-2 and V is TRBV30; D unclear. Trimming pared 5 bases from V and 2 bases from J, leaving 6 bases between. The CDR3 runs 11 residues. Germline CDR1 and CDR2: GTSNPN and SVGIG (reference sequence). CDR3: CAWAENYGYTF. Written as DNA, the CDR3 is TGTGCCTGGGCAGAAAACTATGGCTACACCTTC.

This clone was seen a few times. This chain joins TRBV5-1 and TRBJ2-5; D gene ambiguous. The CDR3 covers 14 residues. Germline values: CDR1 SGHRS, CDR2 YFSETQ. Trimming left V 0 bases short and J 4 bases short, with 10 bases between. The CDR3 loop reads CASSLDAARETQYF. The CDR3 DNA reads TGCGCCAGCAGCTTGGATGCAGCGAGAGAGACCCAGTACTTC. Full variable domain (missing parts from reference TRBV5-1 and TRBJ2-5): KAGVTQTPRYLIKTRGQQVTLSCSPISGHRSVSWYQQTPGQGLQFLFEYFSETQRNKGNFPGRFSGRQFSNSRSEMNVSTLELGDSALYLCASSLDAARETQYFGPGTRLLVL.

The gene calls are TRBV2 and TRBJ1-2; D remains ambiguous. CDR3 size: 15 residues. The V and J ends lost 2 bases and 2 bases respectively, with 12 bases between them. Germline V gene lookup returns CDR1 SNHLY and CDR2 FYNNEI. CDR3 residues: CASSETRQRNYGYTF. DNA for the CDR3: TGTGCCAGCAGTGAAACAAGACAAAGGAACTATGGCTACACCTTC.

The CDR3 DNA reads TGTGCCAGCAGCCAAGGATTCCACGTGAATAGCGGGAGGGGCAATGAGCAGTTCTTC. As protein: CASSQGFHVNSGRGNEQFF. The rearrangement links TRBV4-2 to TRBJ2-1; TRBD2 aligns across 11 bases. V lost 1 base, J lost 6 bases, and 14 bases stayed unmatched. CDR3 length: 19 amino acids. Germline values: CDR1 LGHNA, CDR2 YNFKEQ.

The rearrangement uses TRBV5-1 and TRBJ2-1; 10 bases are shared with TRBD2. The CDR3 runs 15 residues. V was pared by 3 bases and J by 5 bases, with 5 bases of the junction left unmatched. CDR1 and CDR2 from the germline V gene are SGHRS and YFSETQ. CDR3 sequence (DNA): TGCGCCAGCAGCTACCTAGCGGGGGCCCACAATGAGCAGTTCTTC. Its protein product is CASSYLAGAHNEQFF.

This clone was seen more than once but under ten times. This rearrangement joins TRBV7-3 to TRBJ2-1; TRBD2 matches at 7 bases. The V and J ends lost 5 bases and 4 bases, in that order; junction bases with no gene match: 5. Germline values: CDR1 SGHTA, CDR2 FQGTGA. CDR3 size: 14 residues. CDR3 in amino acids: CASSQGTMYNEQFF. CDR3 sequence (DNA): TGTGCCAGCAGCCAAGGGACTATGTACAATGAGCAGTTCTTC.

This clone was counted only a few times. The chain combines TRBV21-1 with TRBJ1-1; the table names TRBD1, a call not compared with the DNA. TRBV21-1 is listed as a pseudogene. CDR3 length equals 15 residues. CDR3 in amino acids: CASFQVTEENTEAFF. In DNA, the CDR3 is TGTGCCAGCTTTCAGGTGACAGAGGAGAACACTGAAGCTTTCTTT.

The gene calls are TRBV5-4 and TRBJ2-1; 10 bases are shared with TRBD2. Germline V CDR1 and CDR2: SGHNT, YYREEE (reference sequence). The CDR3 is 16 residues long. Losses at the gene ends were 2 bases for V and 3 bases for J; bases not matched to a gene: 5. The CDR3 region is CASSLTSGTVYNEQFF. Here the CDR3 DNA reads TGTGCCAGCAGCTTAACTAGCGGGACGGTCTACAATGAGCAGTTCTTC.

The J gene is TRBJ1-4, the V gene TRBV30; 7 bases are shared with TRBD1. From germline, CDR1 is GTSNPN and CDR2 SVGIG (reference sequence). The CDR3 sequence is 15 residues long. The junction had 11 bases not matched to a gene; V was cut back by 4 bases and J by 6 bases. The CDR3 region is CAWTPGGQFYEKLFF. CDR3 coding DNA: TGTGCCTGGACTCCCGGGGGACAGTTCTATGAAAAACTGTTTTTT.

This clone appeared a few times. The chain couples TRBV7-9 to TRBJ2-5, with TRBD1 matching over 7 bases. V lost 0 bases, J lost 3 bases, and 7 bases stayed unmatched. This CDR3 has 16 residues. Germline V gene lookup returns CDR1 SEHNR and CDR2 FQNEAQ (reference sequence). The CDR3 protein is CASSLASGQGEETQYF. CDR3 DNA: TGTGCCAGCAGCTTAGCCTCGGGGCAGGGGGAAGAGACCCAGTACTTC. The variable domain in full, completed from reference TRBV7-9 and TRBJ2-5, reads DTGVSQNPRHKITKRGQNVTFRCDPISEHNRLYWYRQTLGQGPEFLTYFQNEAQLEKSRLLSDRFSAERPKGSFSTLEIQRTEQGDSAMYLCASSLASGQGEETQYFGPGTRLLVL.

The genes are TRBV28 and TRBJ1-2; the D is unclear. Germline V gene lookup returns CDR1 MDHEN and CDR2 SYDVKM. Trimming left V 10 bases short and J 6 bases short, with 18 bases between. The CDR3 runs 13 residues. CDR3 sequence: CATSPHDGDGYTF. The CDR3 DNA reads as TGTGCCACCTCCCCACACGACGGGGATGGCTACACCTTC.

This rearrangement joins TRBV4-3 to TRBJ2-3, with D maybe TRBD1 (6 bases). The germline gives CDR1 LGHNA, CDR2 YSLEER. V dropped 0 bases and J dropped 4 bases, with 20 bases sitting between them. CDR3 length equals 18 residues. CDR3 sequence: CASSQETGGGLGPDTQYF. For the CDR3, the DNA is TGCGCCAGCAGCCAAGAGACGGGTGGGGGCTTAGGCCCAGATACGCAGTATTTT.

In this sample, this clone turned up a few times. The rearrangement joins TRBV27 to TRBJ2-7; 11 nucleotides line up with TRBD2. This CDR3 spans 16 amino acids. V shed 3 bases, J shed 3 bases, and the junction held 7 bases outside the gene matches. Looked up from germline, CDR1 is MNHEY and CDR2 is SMNVEV (reference sequence). In nucleotides, the CDR3 is TGTGCCAGCAGTTTCTCCATAACTAGCGGGAGCTACGAGCAGTACTTC. Its translation is CASSFSITSGSYEQYF.

V usage is TRBV7-2 and J usage is TRBJ2-6, with a tentative D call TRBD2 (5 bases). The CDR3 consists of 16 residues. V gave up 4 bases and J gave up 0 bases, with 10 bases separating them. The germline V gene has CDR1 SGHTA and CDR2 FQGNSA. The CDR3 DNA follows: TGTGCCAGCAGCTATCTCGGGGTCTCTGGGGCCAACGTCCTGACTTTC. Translation gives CASSYLGVSGANVLTF.

The gene calls are TRBV15 and TRBJ1-4, with 8 positions matching TRBD1. Trimming took 5 bases from V and 14 from J; bases not matched to a gene: 16. CDR3 size: 15 residues. Germline-derived CDR1 and CDR2 are LNHNV and YYDKDF (reference sequence). CDR3 in amino acids: CATSGGGQGKVNLFF. The CDR3 bases are TGTGCCACCAGCGGAGGAGGACAGGGTAAAGTAAATCTGTTTTTT. Drawing the rest from reference TRBV15 and TRBJ1-4, the complete variable domain is DAMVIQNPRYQVTQFGKPVTLSCSQTLNHNVMYWYQQKSSQAPKLLFHYYDKDFNNEADTPDNFQSRRPNTSFCFLDIRSPGLGDTAMYLCATSGGGQGKVNLFFGSGTQLSVL.

The V gene is TRBV10-3, the J gene TRBJ2-5, with a weak D call TRBD1 (6 bases). Germline V lookup: CDR1 ENHRY, CDR2 SYGVKD. The ends were cut back, 3 bases at V and 6 bases at J, with 11 bases in the middle. This CDR3 has 13 residues. The CDR3 loop is CAISDDRIQTQYF. In DNA form, the CDR3 reads TGTGCCATCAGTGACGACAGGATTCAGACCCAGTACTTC.

The genes are TRBV5-1 and TRBJ2-1; D may be TRBD2 (5 bases). Trimming pared 0 bases from V and 4 bases from J, leaving 11 bases between. The germline V gene has CDR1 SGHRS and CDR2 YFSETQ. The CDR3 consists of 15 residues. The CDR3, as DNA: TGCGCCAGCAGCTTGGCTAGCCAGCGGTACAATGAGCAGTTCTTC. Amino acid sequence: CASSLASQRYNEQFF.